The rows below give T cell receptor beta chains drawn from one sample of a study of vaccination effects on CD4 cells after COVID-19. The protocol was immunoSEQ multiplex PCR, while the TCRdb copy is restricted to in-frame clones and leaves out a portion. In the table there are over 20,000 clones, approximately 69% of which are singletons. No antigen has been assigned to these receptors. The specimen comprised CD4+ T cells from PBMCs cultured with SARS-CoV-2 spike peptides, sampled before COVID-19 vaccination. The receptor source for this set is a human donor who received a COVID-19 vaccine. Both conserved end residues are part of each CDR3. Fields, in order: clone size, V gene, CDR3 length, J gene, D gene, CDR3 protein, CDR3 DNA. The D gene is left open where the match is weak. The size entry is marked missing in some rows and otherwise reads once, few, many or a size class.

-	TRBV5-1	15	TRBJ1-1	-	CASSGNAGELTEAFF	TGCGCCAGCAGCGGGAATGCAGGGGAACTCACTGAAGCTTTCTTT
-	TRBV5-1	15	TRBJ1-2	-	CASSLGPGADYGYTF	TGCGCCAGCAGCTTGGGCCCAGGGGCCGACTATGGCTACACCTTC
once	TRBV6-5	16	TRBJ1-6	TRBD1	CASSYSDRARHSPLHF	TGTGCCAGCAGTTATTCGGACAGGGCAAGGCATTCACCCCTCCACTTT
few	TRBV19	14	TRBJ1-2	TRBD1	CASSIPGQGYGYTF	TGTGCCAGTAGTATTCCGGGACAGGGATACGGCTACACCTTC
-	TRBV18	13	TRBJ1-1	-	CASSISGNTEAFF	TGTGCCAGCTCAATTTCGGGGAACACTGAAGCTTTCTTT
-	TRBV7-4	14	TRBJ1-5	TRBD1	CASSNRQGLEPQHF	TGTGCCAGCAGCAACCGACAGGGACTTGAGCCCCAGCATTTT
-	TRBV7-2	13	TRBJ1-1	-	CASSLSRQAEAFF	TGTGCCAGCAGCTTAAGTCGGCAGGCTGAAGCTTTCTTT
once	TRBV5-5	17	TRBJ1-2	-	CASSFVVGAQGQGGYTF	TGTGCCAGCAGCTTTGTGGTTGGGGCCCAGGGACAAGGCGGCTACACCTTC
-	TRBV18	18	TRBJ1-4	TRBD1	CASSPPQDRGATNEKLFF	TGTGCCAGCTCACCACCCCAAGACAGGGGTGCAACTAATGAAAAACTGTTTTTT
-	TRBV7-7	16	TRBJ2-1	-	CASSSGRTISYNEQFF	TGTGCCAGCAGTTCCGGACGGACCATTTCCTACAATGAGCAGTTCTTC
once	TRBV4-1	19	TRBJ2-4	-	CASSQVRDNEKLAKNIQYF	TGCGCCAGCAGCCAAGTCAGGGACAACGAAAAACTAGCCAAAAACATTCAGTACTTC
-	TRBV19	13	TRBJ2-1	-	CASSIAVNNEQFF	TGTGCCAGTAGTATCGCGGTAAACAATGAGCAGTTCTTC
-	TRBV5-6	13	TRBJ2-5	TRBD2	CASSPGLQETQYF	TGTGCCAGCAGCCCGGGACTACAAGAGACCCAGTACTTC
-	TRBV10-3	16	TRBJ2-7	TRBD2	CATSGIEAVAGFEQYF	TGTGCCACCAGTGGGATCGAGGCGGTAGCGGGATTCGAGCAGTACTTC
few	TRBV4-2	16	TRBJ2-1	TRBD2	CASSQGGASGYHEQFF	TGTGCCAGCAGCCAAGGCGGCGCTAGCGGGTATCATGAGCAGTTCTTC
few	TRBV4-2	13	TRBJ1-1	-	CASRAGPENEAFF	TGTGCCAGCCGAGCAGGGCCGGAGAATGAAGCTTTCTTT
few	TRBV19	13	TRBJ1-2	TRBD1	CASSRTGFYGYTF	TGTGCCAGTAGTCGGACAGGGTTCTATGGCTACACCTTC
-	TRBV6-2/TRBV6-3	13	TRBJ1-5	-	CASSHGQPQPQHF	TGTGCCAGCAGTCATGGACAGCCCCAGCCCCAGCATTTT
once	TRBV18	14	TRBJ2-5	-	CASSTYMGLETQYF	TGTGCCAGCTCGACGTACATGGGGCTAGAGACCCAGTACTTC
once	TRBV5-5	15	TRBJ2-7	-	CASSPVPAQSYEQYF	TGTGCCAGCAGCCCCGTCCCGGCCCAGTCCTACGAGCAGTACTTC
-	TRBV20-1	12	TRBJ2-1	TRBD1	CSASRFRGEQFF	TGCAGTGCTAGTCGTTTCAGGGGGGAGCAGTTCTTC
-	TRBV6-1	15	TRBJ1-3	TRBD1	CASSEATGGGNTIYF	TGTGCCAGCAGTGAAGCGACAGGGGGTGGAAACACCATATATTTT
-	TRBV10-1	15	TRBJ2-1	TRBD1	CASKSGTASENEQFF	TGCGCCAGCAAGTCCGGGACAGCGTCCGAGAATGAGCAGTTCTTC
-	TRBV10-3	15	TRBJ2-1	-	CAIMPSGGGYNEQFF	TGTGCCATCATGCCCTCAGGCGGCGGTTACAATGAGCAGTTCTTC
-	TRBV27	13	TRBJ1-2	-	CASSFPDSSGYTF	TGTGCCAGCAGTTTCCCTGACAGTTCTGGCTACACCTTC
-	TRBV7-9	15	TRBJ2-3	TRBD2	CASSRGLAGLDTQYF	TGTGCCAGCAGCCGGGGACTAGCGGGGTTAGATACGCAGTATTTT
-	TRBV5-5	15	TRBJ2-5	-	CASSFPSAGKETQYF	TGTGCCAGCAGCTTCCCCAGCGCCGGGAAAGAGACCCAGTACTTC
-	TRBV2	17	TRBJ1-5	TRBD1	CASSPGQGWAINQPQHF	TGTGCCAGCAGCCCGGGACAGGGATGGGCCATAAATCAGCCCCAGCATTTT